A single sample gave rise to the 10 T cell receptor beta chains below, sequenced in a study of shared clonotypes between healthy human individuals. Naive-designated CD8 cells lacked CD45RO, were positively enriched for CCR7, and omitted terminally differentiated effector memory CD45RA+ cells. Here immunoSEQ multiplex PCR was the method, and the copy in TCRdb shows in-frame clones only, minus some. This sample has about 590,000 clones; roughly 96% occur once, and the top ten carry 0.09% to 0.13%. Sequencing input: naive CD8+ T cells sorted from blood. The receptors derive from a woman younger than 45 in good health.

The CDR3 here is CASSLPSGTLEQYF. In DNA, the CDR3 is TGTGCCAGCAGCTTACCTAGCGGGACTCTCGAGCAGTACTTC. The V and J genes are TRBV7-8 and TRBJ2-5; TRBD2 matches at 9 bases. Judging by the DNA end, TRBJ2-7 fits better; the J call may be wrong. Germline lookup yields CDR1 SGHVS and CDR2 FQNEAQ. This CDR3 is 14 amino acids long.

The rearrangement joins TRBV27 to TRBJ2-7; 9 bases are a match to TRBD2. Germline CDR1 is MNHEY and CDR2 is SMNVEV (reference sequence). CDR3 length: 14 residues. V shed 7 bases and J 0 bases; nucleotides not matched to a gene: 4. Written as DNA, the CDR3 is TGTGCCAGCAAGCGGGAGGTCCGCTCCTACGAGCAGTACTTC. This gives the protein CASKREVRSYEQYF.

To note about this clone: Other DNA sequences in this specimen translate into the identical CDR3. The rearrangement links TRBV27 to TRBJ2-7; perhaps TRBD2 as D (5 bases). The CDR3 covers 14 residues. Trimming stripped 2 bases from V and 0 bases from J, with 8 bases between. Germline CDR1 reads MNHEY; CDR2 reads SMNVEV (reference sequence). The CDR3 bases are TGTGCCAGCAGTTTAACGGGGAGCTCCTACGAGCAGTACTTC. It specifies CASSLTGSSYEQYF.

The CDR3 region is CASSSLTGKANIQYF. CDR3 coding DNA: TGTGCCAGTAGTAGCCTGACAGGGAAGGCGAACATTCAGTACTTC. The V and J genes are TRBV19 and TRBJ2-4, with 7 nucleotides matching TRBD1. Trimming at V came to 4 bases and at J to 7 bases, leaving 10 bases not matched to a gene. Germline CDR1 reads LNHDA; CDR2 reads SQIVND (reference sequence). This CDR3 has 15 residues. Based on the CDR3 plus reference TRBV19 and TRBJ2-4, the full variable domain is DGGITQSPKYLFRKEGQNVTLSCEQNLNHDAMYWYRQDPGQGLRLIYYSQIVNDFQKGDIAEGYSVSREKKESFPLTVTSAQKNPTAFYLCASSSLTGKANIQYFGAGTRLSVL.

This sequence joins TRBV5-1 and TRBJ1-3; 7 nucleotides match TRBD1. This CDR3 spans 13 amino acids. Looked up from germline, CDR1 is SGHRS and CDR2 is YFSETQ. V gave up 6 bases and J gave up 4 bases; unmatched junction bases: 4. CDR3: CASTTGRGNTIYF. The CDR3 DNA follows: TGCGCCAGCACGACAGGGAGGGGAAACACCATATATTTT.

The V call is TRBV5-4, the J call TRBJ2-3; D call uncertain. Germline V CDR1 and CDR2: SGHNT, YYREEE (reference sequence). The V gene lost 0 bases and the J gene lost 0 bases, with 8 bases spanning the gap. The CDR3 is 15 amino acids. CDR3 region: CASSLAAGSTDTQYF. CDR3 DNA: TGTGCCAGCAGCTTGGCCGCCGGGAGCACAGATACGCAGTATTTT. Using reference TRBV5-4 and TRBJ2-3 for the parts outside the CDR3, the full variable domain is ETGVTQSPTHLIKTRGQQVTLRCSSQSGHNTVSWYQQALGQGPQFIFQYYREEENGRGNFPPRFSGLQFPNYSSELNVNALELDDSALYLCASSLAAGSTDTQYFGPGTRLTVL.

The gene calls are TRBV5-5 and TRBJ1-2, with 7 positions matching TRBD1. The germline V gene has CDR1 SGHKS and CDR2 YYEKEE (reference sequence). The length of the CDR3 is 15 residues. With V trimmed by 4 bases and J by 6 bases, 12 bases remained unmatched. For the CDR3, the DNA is TGTGCCAGCAGCGTAATAGGAGGGGGCGTGGATGGCTACACCTTC. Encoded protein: CASSVIGGGVDGYTF.

CDR3 nucleotides: TGTGCCATCAGCCCCGGACAGACTAGCACAGATACGCAGTATTTT. Translation gives CAISPGQTSTDTQYF. The chain has TRBV10-3 and TRBJ2-3, with D perhaps matching TRBD1 (6 bases). V lost 6 bases to trimming and J lost 0 bases, with 13 bases between them. The CDR3 runs 15 residues. The germline V gene encodes CDR1 ENHRY and CDR2 SYGVKD.

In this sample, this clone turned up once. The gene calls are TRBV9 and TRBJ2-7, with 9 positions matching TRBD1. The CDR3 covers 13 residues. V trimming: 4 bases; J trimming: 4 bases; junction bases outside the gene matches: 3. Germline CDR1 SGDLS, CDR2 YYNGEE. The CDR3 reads CASSLGTGYEQYF. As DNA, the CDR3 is TGTGCCAGCAGCCTGGGGACAGGGTACGAGCAGTACTTC.

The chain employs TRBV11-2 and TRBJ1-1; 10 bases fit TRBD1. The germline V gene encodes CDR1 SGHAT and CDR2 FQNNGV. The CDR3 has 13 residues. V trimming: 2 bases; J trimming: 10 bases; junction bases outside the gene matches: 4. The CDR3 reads CASSLPRDRGAFF. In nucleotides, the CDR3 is TGTGCCAGCAGCTTACCCCGGGACAGGGGAGCTTTCTTT.